This TCR beta chain derives from a study of blood T cell repertoires in COVID-19. The length of the CDR3 is 15 residues. V was clipped by 1 base and J by 0 bases, with 7 bases between them. The germline V gene encodes CDR1 LNHDA and CDR2 SQIVND (reference sequence). Sequencing used immunoSEQ multiplex PCR; TCRdb keeps in-frame clones, though not all of them. This table has about 350,000 clones, roughly 90% appearing once. Material for sequencing was PBMCs or T cells enriched from blood (not recorded which). The rearrangement uses TRBV19 and TRBJ1-3, with D unresolved. The receptor was derived from a woman in her 30s who had been exposed to COVID-19. As DNA, the CDR3 is TGTGCCAGTAGTATAGCGGGTTTCTCTGGAAACACCATATATTTT. It is translated as CASSIAGFSGNTIYF.